The 21 T cell receptor beta chains reported below all come from one sample, sequenced in a study of CD8 T cells in Susac syndrome. RNA totalling roughly 0.45 to 1 ug underwent reverse transcription with random hexamers. TCRdb re-analysed the immunoSEQ multiplex PCR reads in MiXCR, keeping a single row per CDR3 protein. The sample comprises 150,000 to 200,000 distinct CDR3 sequences, about 96% of which are singletons, and 0.095% to 0.15% rests with the top ten. The specimen sequenced was CD4+ T cells from PBMCs. These receptors all come from a human donor with Susac syndrome.

This clonotype was detected once. This chain connects TRBV9 to TRBJ2-3; D unclear. The germline CDR1 and CDR2 sequences are SGDLS and YYNGEE. This CDR3 has 15 residues. V dropped 3 bases and J dropped 5 bases, with 16 bases sitting between them. The CDR3 DNA sequence: TGTGCCAGCAGCGCATCCAAGGGAAGAGAAGATACGCAGTATTTT. Translating it yields CASSASKGREDTQYF.

CDR3 sequence: CASGSQGATEAFF. The CDR3, as DNA: TGTGCCAGCGGCTCACAGGGGGCCACTGAAGCTTTCTTT. The chain employs TRBV25-1 and TRBJ1-1, with 9 bases fitting TRBD1. CDR3 length: 13 residues. The V gene end was trimmed by 8 bases and the J gene end by 4 bases; junction bases not matched to a gene: 5. Looked up from germline, CDR1 is MGHDK and CDR2 is SYGVNS.

The genes are TRBV4-3 and TRBJ1-6; TRBD1 agrees at 9 bases. The CDR3 sequence is 14 residues long. V was clipped by 3 bases and J by 13 bases; unmatched bases: 7. The V gene's germline CDR1 is LGHNA and CDR2 YSLEER. Written as DNA, the CDR3 is TGCGCCAGCAGCCAGGGACAGGGCAAATCGCCCCTCCACTTT. Translated, it gives CASSQGQGKSPLHF.

The genes are TRBV9 and TRBJ2-5; D gene unclear. Germline assignment: CDR1 SGDLS and CDR2 YYNGEE. V gave up 0 bases and J gave up 3 bases, with 9 bases separating them. The CDR3 is 14 amino acids. In DNA form, the CDR3 reads TGTGCCAGCAGCGTAGCCAGAAGCGAAGAGACCCAGTACTTC. Translation: CASSVARSEETQYF.

The J gene is TRBJ2-1, the V gene TRBV5-1, with no clear D. The CDR3 has 15 amino acids. Germline V lookup: CDR1 SGHRS, CDR2 YFSETQ. Trimming removed 2 bases at V and 3 bases at J, with 12 bases between. The CDR3 coding sequence is TGCGCCAGCAGCTTAAGGTCCGGAATCTACAATGAGCAGTTCTTC. Amino acid sequence: CASSLRSGIYNEQFF.

The chain combines TRBV7-2 with TRBJ2-1, with unresolved D. The CDR3 is 13 amino acids. Trimming left V 1 base short and J 7 bases short, with 8 bases between. Per germline, CDR1 SGHTA and CDR2 FQGNSA. The CDR3 sequence is CASSLERRNEQFF. In DNA form, the CDR3 reads TGTGCCAGCAGCTTAGAGAGGAGAAATGAGCAGTTCTTC.

The rearrangement links TRBV20-1 to TRBJ2-3, with 7 bases identical to TRBD2. This CDR3 comprises 14 residues. J lost 4 bases, V lost 1 base, and 5 bases had no gene match. Germline V gene sequence: CDR1 DFQATT, CDR2 SNEGSKA (reference sequence). This CDR3 reads CSARVASGSDTQYF. The CDR3 DNA sequence: TGCAGTGCTAGAGTTGCTAGCGGTTCAGATACGCAGTATTTT.

The J gene is TRBJ1-5, the V gene TRBV2, with D perhaps matching TRBD1 (6 bases). The V and J ends lost 7 bases and 7 bases respectively, with 14 bases between them. The CDR3 is 13 amino acids. Germline CDR1 is SNHLY and CDR2 is FYNNEI. The CDR3 loop is CASNSQDSQPQHF. CDR3 nucleotide sequence: TGTGCCAGCAATAGCCAGGACAGCCAGCCCCAGCATTTT.

The genes are TRBV29-1 and TRBJ1-1; D perhaps matches TRBD1 (6 bases). V was trimmed by 3 bases and J by 2 bases, leaving 10 bases between them. This CDR3 region has 13 residues. Germline V lookup: CDR1 SQVTM, CDR2 ANQGSEA. The CDR3 spells CSVERTANTEAFF. CDR3 sequence (DNA): TGCAGCGTTGAGCGGACAGCAAACACTGAAGCTTTCTTT.

The V and J genes are TRBV28 and TRBJ2-1; D unresolved. V was shortened by 8 bases and J by 4 bases, with 3 bases between the two germline ends. This CDR3 spans 10 amino acids. Germline V gene lookup returns CDR1 MDHEN and CDR2 SYDVKM. The CDR3, as DNA: TGTGCCAGCGGTTACAATGAGCAGTTCTTC. It specifies CASGYNEQFF.

This chain connects TRBV12-3 or TRBV12-4 to TRBJ1-1; weak D call: TRBD1 (5 bases). The CDR3 covers 13 residues. With 2 bases removed from V and 7 bases from J, the gap between germline ends came to 11 bases. CDR3 nucleotide sequence: TGTGCCAGCAGTTTAAAGGTTCAGGGTGAAGCTTTCTTT. It translates to CASSLKVQGEAFF.

The gene calls are TRBV29-1 and TRBJ2-3, with no clear D. The CDR3 runs to 12 residues. Germline V gene lookup returns CDR1 SQVTM and CDR2 ANQGSEA. Trimming took 4 bases from V and 2 from J, leaving 7 bases between them. This CDR3 reads CSVVMSTDTQYF. For the CDR3, the DNA is TGCAGCGTTGTTATGTCCACAGATACGCAGTATTTT.

The rearrangement links TRBV7-2 to TRBJ2-2, with 9 bases fitting TRBD1. Losses at the gene ends were 6 bases for V and 6 bases for J; bases not matched to a gene: 5. Germline loops: CDR1 SGHTA, CDR2 FQGNSA. The length of the CDR3 is 14 residues. CDR3 region: CASRTGGIAGELFF. The CDR3 DNA follows: TGTGCCAGCAGGACAGGGGGTATCGCCGGGGAGCTGTTTTTT.

The chain links TRBV5-1 to TRBJ2-1; D is undetermined. V dropped 4 bases and J dropped 8 bases, with 13 bases sitting between them. Germline V gives CDR1 SGHRS, CDR2 YFSETQ. This CDR3 is 13 amino acids long. DNA of the CDR3: TGCGCCAGCAGCCGTCATAGGACCCATGAGCAGTTCTTC. Encoded protein: CASSRHRTHEQFF. Supplemented by reference TRBV5-1 and TRBJ2-1, the full variable domain reads KAGVTQTPRYLIKTRGQQVTLSCSPISGHRSVSWYQQTPGQGLQFLFEYFSETQRNKGNFPGRFSGRQFSNSRSEMNVSTLELGDSALYLCASSRHRTHEQFFGPGTRLTVL.

The chain employs TRBV7-9 and TRBJ2-5; possible D gene TRBD1, 5 bases. CDR1 and CDR2 from the germline V gene are SEHNR and FQNEAQ (reference sequence). Trimming took off 1 base at V and 5 bases at J, with 8 bases between the two ends. The CDR3 sequence is 13 residues long. The CDR3 sequence: CASSLGTTETQYF. CDR3 nucleotides: TGTGCCAGCAGCTTAGGGACAACGGAGACCCAGTACTTC.

The chain joins TRBV6-5 to TRBJ1-2; no definite D call. V was pared by 6 bases and J by 4 bases, with 12 bases between. The CDR3 has 13 amino acids. Germline V gene lookup returns CDR1 MNHEY and CDR2 SVGAGI. The CDR3 protein is CASRDGVGYGYTF. The CDR3 DNA sequence: TGTGCCAGCAGGGACGGGGTGGGCTATGGCTACACCTTC.

This chain links TRBV5-1 with TRBJ2-7; no reliable D call. V lost 4 bases to trimming and J lost 2 bases, with 10 bases between them. The CDR3 totals 13 residues. The germline V gene encodes CDR1 SGHRS and CDR2 YFSETQ. The CDR3 region has the DNA TGCGCCAGCAGCGTGGACGGTACCTACGAGCAGTACGTC. This sequence encodes CASSVDGTYEQYV.

The J gene is TRBJ1-1, the V gene TRBV6-2 or TRBV6-3; D gene unclear. In germline, CDR1 is MNHEY, CDR2 SVGEGT. Between the trimmed V and J ends, which lost 2 bases and 7 bases, there was a span of 5 bases. This CDR3 is built from 11 residues. The CDR3 region is CASSYEGEAFF. The CDR3 bases are TGTGCCAGCAGTTACGAGGGTGAAGCTTTCTTT.

The chain combines TRBV20-1 with TRBJ1-1; D uncertain. The V gene's germline CDR1 is DFQATT and CDR2 SNEGSKA (reference sequence). The CDR3 contains 13 residues. CDR3 sequence (DNA): TGCAGCCTAAGTTCCGGCATGAACACTGAAGCTTTCTTT. Protein product: CSLSSGMNTEAFF.

The chain employs TRBV19 and TRBJ2-1, with TRBD1 matching over 8 bases. The V gene's germline CDR1 is LNHDA and CDR2 SQIVND (reference sequence). This CDR3 region has 22 residues. The ends lost 5 bases at V and 0 bases at J; junction bases unmatched: 24. The DNA for the CDR3 is TGTGCCAGTAGTCTCCGCTACTGGGACAGGTCCGGAGGGGGTAGCTCCTACAATGAGCAGTTCTTC. Protein product: CASSLRYWDRSGGGSSYNEQFF.

The rearrangement links TRBV25-1 to TRBJ1-4, with TRBD1 identical over 7 bases. The trim removed 4 bases at V and 11 bases at J, leaving 13 bases unmatched. The CDR3 length is 15 residues. The V gene's germline CDR1 is MGHDK and CDR2 SYGVNS. The CDR3 DNA is TGTGCCAGCAGTGCCCGGGTGGAAGGGGGCGGGAAACTGTTTTTT. It specifies CASSARVEGGGKLFF.